The present T cell receptor (beta chain) was sequenced within a study of blood T cell repertoires in COVID-19 (dated by TCRdb to 2019 to 2021). Turning to the overall study: Samples covering the acute and convalescent phases of COVID-19 were provided by collaborators in the United States, Italy and Spain. The material from the prospective study consisted of cDNA or gDNA derived from T cells, B-cell-depleted T cells, or PBMCs. The dataset comprised deeply sampled blood TCRbeta repertoires from subjects exposed to, actively infected with, or recovered from COVID-19. A freely available public database, intended as a resource for researchers studying the immune response to SARS-CoV-2, is where the repertoires were released. The samples were drawn from two sources: the first 160 participants of the ongoing ImmuneRACE study, and 1,000 to 1,500 subjects contributed by 6 global collaborators. A de-identified subject ID, COVID-19 status, age in years and sex were almost always included in the sample metadata. HLA class I and class II types, where available, came from metadata supplied by the sample provider rather than from assay-based typing.

TCRbeta CDR3 regions were amplified from genomic DNA using the immunoSEQ Assay, a bias-controlled multiplex PCR. As for the authors' bioinformatics: Nucleated cell counts per sample were estimated from amplification of reference gene primers within the assay. Sequence reads were collapsed and filtered to measure the absolute abundance of every unique TCRbeta CDR3 rearrangement. For each sample, productive Simpson clonality was calculated as the square root of Simpson's diversity index across productive rearrangements. The clones in this table, taken by TCRdb from immuneACCESS, are in-frame only. Not every clone is retained; where verified, under half of the shortfall comes from an unresolved V gene, and the cause of the rest is unknown. V and J calls and clone size come straight from that table; D and trimming were deduced from the DNA. The sample table contains roughly 120,000 clones; only one count was recorded for about 86% of them. The top ten clonotypes cover approximately 0.81% of the sample.

From the cysteine up to the phenylalanine, the CDR3 has a length of 13 residues. The only DNA kept is the CDR3, 39 bases in frame from the first base. V was cut back by 1 base and J by 4 bases, leaving a gap of 7 bases between them. CDR1 is given as SGHAT and CDR2 as FQNNGV, both from the germline V gene. What the research found in general, with its limitations: How much clinical and demographic metadata was included differed by source and by participant, and the metadata was provided uncurated.

Concerning this clone itself: This clone's antigen is unknown. Qualities for individual bases were not recorded, and no much larger clone is one base off.

Collaborating institutions collected whole blood in K2EDTA tubes following their own protocols. For TCRbeta analysis, collaborator samples were shipped as frozen whole blood, as isolated PBMCs, or as DNA extracted from either sample type. This clonotype was sampled from a woman aged 45-65 years with active or convalescent COVID-19. The chain is encoded by TRBV11-2 joined to TRBJ2-5; a weak D assignment points to TRBD2 (5 bases agree). What was sequenced was peripheral blood. The CDR3 here reads CASSLGGVETQYF. The DNA reads TGTGCCAGCAGCTTAGGGGGAGTAGAGACCCAGTACTTC.